This T cell receptor beta chain comes out of a study of T cells in Graves' hyperthyroidism and ophthalmopathy. Germline CDR1 is ENHRY and CDR2 is SYGVKD. This CDR3 comprises 15 residues. The V end was cut by 3 bases, the J end by 1 base, with 12 bases between. TCR beta CDR3 regions were amplified from RNA transcripts. HTBI primers were the set used in a first-round RT-PCR of the TCR CDR3. A single record per CDR3 protein comes from TCRdb applying MiXCR to the multiplex PCR reads. The table has 550,000 to 650,000 distinct CDR3 sequences, around 13% seen once. Sequencing was carried out using blood. The clonotype was recovered from a woman aged 40 to 50 with Graves' hyperthyroidism. This chain connects TRBV10-3 to TRBJ1-1; tentative D call: TRBD1 (5 bases). The CDR3 DNA is TGTGCCATCAGTGATGGGGACCTTCGGAACACTGAAGCTTTCTTT. It codes for CAISDGDLRNTEAFF.